One TCR beta chain is described in this entry. It lacks a known antigen. No clone much larger than this one lies a single base away; base qualities are absent. The data were taken from a study of breast tumors, draining lymph nodes, adjacent tissues (dated by TCRdb to 2016 to 2017). Broadly, across the study: TCR beta repertoires were compared across tumor, adjacent nontumor tissue and axillary lymph nodes obtained from breast cancer patients. In human breast cancer, the study set out to assess how tumor, surrounding tissue and draining lymph node repertoires relate to one another and whether T cells might be exchanged between them. The investigation overall reported the following: The data were considered consistent with most tumor T cells being derived from the lymph node and subsequently expanding within tumor tissue. The conclusion that tumor T cells originate in lymph nodes was presented as consistent with a hypothesis rather than as directly demonstrated. In luminal-like breast cancer, tumor and nontumor tissue repertoires resembled each other significantly more than in basal-like breast cancer. Tumors showed preferential V and J gene usage, and their T-cell repertoire diversity fell below that of lymph nodes yet above that of nontumor tissue.

Lymph node samples came from the axillary draining lymph nodes of breast cancer patients. TCRdb lists the instrument as Illumina HiSeq 2000. Multiplex PCR amplification was used to generate the TCR beta chain libraries. High-throughput sequencing was used to analyze the amplified TCR beta chain products. Starting from the raw public reads, TCRdb applied fastp trimming at Q25, assembled clones with MiXCR and retained in-frame beta chains. Records with the same CDR3 protein are collapsed into one entry carrying the most frequent genes and DNA. The sample includes 290,000 or so distinct CDR3 sequences, with 30% observed a single time. The top ten clonotypes cover around 1.1% of the sample. The CDR3 holds 15 amino acids from the cysteine to the phenylalanine. Only the CDR3 part of the read is kept: 45 bases, read in frame from the first base. The germline V gene (reference sequence) provides CDR1 LGHDT and CDR2 YNNKEL. Between the V and J ends, shortened by 8 bases and 0 bases respectively, the junction contains 17 bases.

This TCR came from a female donor with breast cancer. Some clones in this sample may be carry-over from other donors' samples. The chain joins TRBV3-1 to TRBJ2-7, with no confident D gene call. Sequenced material: axillary lymph node tissue. The CDR3 corresponds to CASQKVRSSSYEQYF. The DNA is TGTGCCAGCCAGAAAGTCCGTTCTAGCTCCTACGAGCAGTACTTC.